The clone carrying this T cell receptor (beta chain) showed up just a few times. What it binds is unknown. Per germline, CDR1 SGHDN and CDR2 FVKESK. The CDR3 spans 15 residues. Trimming removed 5 bases from V and 2 bases from J, with 15 bases in between. UMIs and a universal primer site were added when TCR cDNA was made by 5'RACE template switching. TCRdb redid the calling of the 5' RACE reads with MiXCR, one entry per CDR3 protein. The repertoire has approximately 580,000 distinct CDR3 sequences, about 15% of them found once; the top ten carry roughly 17%. The sample is drawn from a study of T cells after yellow fever vaccination. Points from the study as a whole: Most clones from primary vaccination resurfaced after the booster (approximately 95% CD4, 75% to 90% CD8). The CD4 and CD8 compartments had a small share of their clonotypes in common. Though it reached lower strength, the secondary response hit its peak faster, day 5 versus 15.

The rearrangement uses TRBV14 and TRBJ1-2; D is uncertain. The sequencing used PBMCs, collected less than 6 days after the first yellow fever vaccination. This TCR came from a man aged 18 to 29 who received the YFV17D yellow fever vaccine. The CDR3 nucleotides are TGTGCCAGCAGCAATAGGACCCGTAGCAACTATGGCTACACCTTC. This encodes CASSNRTRSNYGYTF.